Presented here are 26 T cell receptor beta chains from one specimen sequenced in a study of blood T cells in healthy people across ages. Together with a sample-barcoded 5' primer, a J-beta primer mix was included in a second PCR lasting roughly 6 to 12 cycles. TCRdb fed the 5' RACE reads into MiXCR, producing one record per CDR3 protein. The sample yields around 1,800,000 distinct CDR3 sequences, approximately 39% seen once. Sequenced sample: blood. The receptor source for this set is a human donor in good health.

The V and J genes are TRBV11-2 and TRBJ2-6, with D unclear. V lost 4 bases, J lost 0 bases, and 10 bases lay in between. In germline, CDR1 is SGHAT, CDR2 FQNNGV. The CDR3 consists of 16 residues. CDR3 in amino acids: CASSSPRASGANVLTF. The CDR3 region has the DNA TGTGCCAGCAGCTCCCCAAGGGCCTCTGGGGCCAACGTCCTGACTTTC. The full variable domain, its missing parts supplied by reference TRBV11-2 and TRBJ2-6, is EAGVAQSPRYKIIEKRQSVAFWCNPISGHATLYWYQQILGQGPKLLIQFQNNGVVDDSQLPKDRFSAERLKGVDSTLKIQPAKLEDSAVYLCASSSPRASGANVLTFGAGSRLTVL.

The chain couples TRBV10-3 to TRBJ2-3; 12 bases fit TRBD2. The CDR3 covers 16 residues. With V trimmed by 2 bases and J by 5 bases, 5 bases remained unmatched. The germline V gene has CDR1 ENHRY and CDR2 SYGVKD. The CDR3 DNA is TGTGCCATCAGTGAGGGACTAGCGGGGAGGATAGATACGCAGTATTTT. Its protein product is CAISEGLAGRIDTQYF.

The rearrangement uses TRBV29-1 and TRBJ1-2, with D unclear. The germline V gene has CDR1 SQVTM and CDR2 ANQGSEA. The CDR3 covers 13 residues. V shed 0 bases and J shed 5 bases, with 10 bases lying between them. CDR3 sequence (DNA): TGCAGCGTTGAAGAATTGTCCGAATATGGCTACACCTTC. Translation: CSVEELSEYGYTF.

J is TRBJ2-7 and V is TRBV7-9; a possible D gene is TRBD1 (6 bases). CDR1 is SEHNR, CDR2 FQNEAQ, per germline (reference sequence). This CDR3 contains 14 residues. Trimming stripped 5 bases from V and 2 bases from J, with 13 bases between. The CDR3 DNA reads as TGTGCCAGCAGCGTACCGGACAGACCCTACGAGCAGTACTTC. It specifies CASSVPDRPYEQYF.

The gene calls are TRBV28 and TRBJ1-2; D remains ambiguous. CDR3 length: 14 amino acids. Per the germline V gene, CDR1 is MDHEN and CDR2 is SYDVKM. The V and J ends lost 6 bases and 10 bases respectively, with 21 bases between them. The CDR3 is CASSYESGYEDYTF. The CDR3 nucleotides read TGTGCCAGCAGCTACGAGTCGGGTTATGAAGACTACACCTTC.

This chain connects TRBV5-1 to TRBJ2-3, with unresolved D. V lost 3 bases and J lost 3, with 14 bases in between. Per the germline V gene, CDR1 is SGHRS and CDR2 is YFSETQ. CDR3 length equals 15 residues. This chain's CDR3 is CASSSRQKITDTQYF. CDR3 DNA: TGCGCCAGCAGCTCAAGACAAAAGATAACAGATACGCAGTATTTT.

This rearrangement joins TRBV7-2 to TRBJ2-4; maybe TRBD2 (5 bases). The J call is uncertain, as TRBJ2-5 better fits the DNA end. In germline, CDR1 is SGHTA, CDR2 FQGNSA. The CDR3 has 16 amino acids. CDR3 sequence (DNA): TGTGCCAGCAGCTTATATAGTGTGACTACTCAAGAGACCCAGTACTTC. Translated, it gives CASSLYSVTTQETQYF.

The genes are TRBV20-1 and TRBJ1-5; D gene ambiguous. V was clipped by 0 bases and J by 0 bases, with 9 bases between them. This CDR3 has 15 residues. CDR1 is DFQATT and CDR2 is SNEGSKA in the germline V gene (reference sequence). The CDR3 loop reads CSARDKVNSNQPQHF. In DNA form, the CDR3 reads TGCAGTGCTAGAGATAAAGTGAATAGCAATCAGCCCCAGCATTTT.

DNA of the CDR3: TGTGCCAGCAGTAGAGAGACAGCACCATCCCCCTACGAGCAGTACTTC. It translates to CASSRETAPSPYEQYF. V is TRBV2 and J is TRBJ2-7; D may be TRBD1 (5 bases). Trimming cost V 5 bases and J 2 bases, with 19 bases left between them. The CDR3 runs to 16 residues. CDR1 is SNHLY and CDR2 is FYNNEI in the germline V gene.

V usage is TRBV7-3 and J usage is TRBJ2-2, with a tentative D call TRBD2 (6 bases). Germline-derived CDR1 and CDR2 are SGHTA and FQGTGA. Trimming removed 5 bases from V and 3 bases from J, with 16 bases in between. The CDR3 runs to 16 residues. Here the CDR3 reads CASSPEPGLHTGELFF. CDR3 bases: TGTGCCAGCAGCCCAGAACCGGGACTCCACACCGGGGAGCTGTTTTTT.

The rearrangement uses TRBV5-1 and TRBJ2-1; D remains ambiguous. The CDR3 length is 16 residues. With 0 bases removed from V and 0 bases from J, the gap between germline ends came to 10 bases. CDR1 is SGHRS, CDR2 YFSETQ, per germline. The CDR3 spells CASSLVDGSSYNEQFF. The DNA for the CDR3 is TGCGCCAGCAGCTTGGTCGACGGGTCCTCCTACAATGAGCAGTTCTTC.

The CDR3 DNA sequence: TGCAGTTCAAAAGGGACCCCCGTACGGGGTACGCAGTATTTT. This encodes CSSKGTPVRGTQYF. The chain uses TRBV20-1 and TRBJ2-3; D is perhaps TRBD1 or TRBD2 (5 bases each). Germline lookup yields CDR1 DFQATT and CDR2 SNEGSKA (reference sequence). The CDR3 consists of 14 residues. V lost 8 bases to trimming and J lost 8 bases, with 23 bases between them.

This CDR3 reads CAARWGFYGYTF. CDR3 DNA sequence: TGTGCCGCCAGGTGGGGATTCTATGGCTACACCTTC. This rearrangement joins TRBV6-2 or TRBV6-3 to TRBJ1-2; D remains ambiguous. With 11 bases removed from V and 4 bases from J, the gap between germline ends came to 14 bases. Germline CDR1 reads MNHEY; CDR2 reads SVGEGT. The length of the CDR3 is 12 residues.

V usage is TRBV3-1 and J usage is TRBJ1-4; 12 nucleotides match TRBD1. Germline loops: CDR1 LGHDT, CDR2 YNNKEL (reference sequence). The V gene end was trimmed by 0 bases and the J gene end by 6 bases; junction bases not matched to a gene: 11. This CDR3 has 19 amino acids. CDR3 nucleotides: TGTGCCAGCAGCCAAGAAGGTCCCGGGACAGGGGGCGCTGATGAAAAACTGTTTTTT. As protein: CASSQEGPGTGGADEKLFF.

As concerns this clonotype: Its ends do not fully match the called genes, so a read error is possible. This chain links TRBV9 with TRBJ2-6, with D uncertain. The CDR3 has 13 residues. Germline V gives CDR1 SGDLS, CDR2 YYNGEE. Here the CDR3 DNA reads TGTGCCGGCAGCGTCCCTGGGGCCAACGTCCTGACTTTC. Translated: CAGSVPGANVLTF.

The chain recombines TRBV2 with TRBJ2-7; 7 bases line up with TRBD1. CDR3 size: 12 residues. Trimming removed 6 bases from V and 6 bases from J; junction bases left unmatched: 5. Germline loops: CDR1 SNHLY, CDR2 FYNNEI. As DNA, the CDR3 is TGTGCCAGCAGCCAGACAGGGACCGAGCAGTACTTC. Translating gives CASSQTGTEQYF. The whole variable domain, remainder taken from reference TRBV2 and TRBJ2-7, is EPEVTQTPSHQVTQMGQEVILRCVPISNHLYFYWYRQILGQKVEFLVSFYNNEISEKSEIFDDQFSVERPDGSNFTLKIRSTKLEDSAMYFCASSQTGTEQYFGPGTRLTVT.

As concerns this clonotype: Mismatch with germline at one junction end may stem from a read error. The CDR3 here is CASSPNPPAGGYNGQFF. Written as DNA, the CDR3 is TGTGCCAGCAGCCCGAACCCTCCAGCGGGGGGGTACAATGGGCAGTTCTTC. This rearrangement joins TRBV11-2 to TRBJ2-1; 10 bases line up with TRBD2. The CDR3 length is 17 residues. The V gene's germline CDR1 is SGHAT and CDR2 FQNNGV.

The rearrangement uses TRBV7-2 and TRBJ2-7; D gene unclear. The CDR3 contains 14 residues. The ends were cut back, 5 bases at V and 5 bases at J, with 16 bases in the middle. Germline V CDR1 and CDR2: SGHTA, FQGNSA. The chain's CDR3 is CASSPARRVDEQYF. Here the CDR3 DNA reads TGTGCCAGCAGCCCCGCCCGCCGGGTCGACGAGCAGTACTTC.

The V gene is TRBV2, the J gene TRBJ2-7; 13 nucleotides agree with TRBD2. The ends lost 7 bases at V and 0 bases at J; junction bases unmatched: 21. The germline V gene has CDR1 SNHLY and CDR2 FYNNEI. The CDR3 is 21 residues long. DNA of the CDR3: TGTGCCAGCAACCTACGTAAGGAAATGTGGACTAGCGGGGGCTACTCCTACGAGCAGTACTTC. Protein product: CASNLRKEMWTSGGYSYEQYF.

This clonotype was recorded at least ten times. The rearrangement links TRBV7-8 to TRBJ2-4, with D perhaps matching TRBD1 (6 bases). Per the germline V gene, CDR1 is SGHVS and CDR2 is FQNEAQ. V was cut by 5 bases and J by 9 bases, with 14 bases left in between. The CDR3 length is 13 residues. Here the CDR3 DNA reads TGTGCCAGCAGCGACGAGCAGGGGTCCATTCAGTACTTC. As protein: CASSDEQGSIQYF.

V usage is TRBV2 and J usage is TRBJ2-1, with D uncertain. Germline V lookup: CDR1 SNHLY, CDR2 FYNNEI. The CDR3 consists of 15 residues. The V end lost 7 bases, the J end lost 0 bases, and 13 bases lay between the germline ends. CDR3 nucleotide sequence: TGTGCCAGCAATTGGGATAAGAGCTCCTACAATGAGCAGTTCTTC. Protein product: CASNWDKSSYNEQFF.

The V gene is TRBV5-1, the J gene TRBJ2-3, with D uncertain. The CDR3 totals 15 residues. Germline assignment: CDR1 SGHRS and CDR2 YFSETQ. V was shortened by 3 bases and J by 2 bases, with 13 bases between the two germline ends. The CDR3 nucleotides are TGCGCCAGCAGCTCGGTTGACGGAAACACAGATACGCAGTATTTT. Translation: CASSSVDGNTDTQYF.

The CDR3, as DNA: TGTGCCAGTCTTCGGGGCCTCGGGTATGGCTACACCTTC. It specifies CASLRGLGYGYTF. The V and J genes are TRBV28 and TRBJ1-2, with D perhaps matching TRBD1 (5 bases). Trimming pared 9 bases from V and 5 bases from J, leaving 16 bases between. The CDR3 sequence is 13 residues long. Germline CDR1 is MDHEN and CDR2 is SYDVKM.

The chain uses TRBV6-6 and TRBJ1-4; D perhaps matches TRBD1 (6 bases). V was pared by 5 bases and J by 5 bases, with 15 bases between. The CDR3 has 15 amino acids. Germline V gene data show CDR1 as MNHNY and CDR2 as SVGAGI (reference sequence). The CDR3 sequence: CASSHRTEQNEKLFF. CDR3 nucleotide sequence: TGTGCCAGCAGTCATAGGACAGAACAGAATGAAAAACTGTTTTTT.

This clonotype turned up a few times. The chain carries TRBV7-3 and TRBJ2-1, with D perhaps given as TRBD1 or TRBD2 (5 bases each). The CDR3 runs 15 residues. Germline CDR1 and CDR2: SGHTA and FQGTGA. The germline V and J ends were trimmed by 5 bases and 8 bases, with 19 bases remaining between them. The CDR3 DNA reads TGTGCCAGCAGCCGTTACGGGACGGGGCAGGATGAGCAGTTCTTC. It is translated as CASSRYGTGQDEQFF.

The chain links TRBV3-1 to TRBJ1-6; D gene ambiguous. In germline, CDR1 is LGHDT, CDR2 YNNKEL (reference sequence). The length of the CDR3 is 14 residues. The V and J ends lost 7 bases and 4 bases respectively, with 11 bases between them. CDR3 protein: CASTDWGYNSPLHF. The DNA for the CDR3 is TGTGCCAGCACCGACTGGGGATATAATTCACCCCTCCACTTT.